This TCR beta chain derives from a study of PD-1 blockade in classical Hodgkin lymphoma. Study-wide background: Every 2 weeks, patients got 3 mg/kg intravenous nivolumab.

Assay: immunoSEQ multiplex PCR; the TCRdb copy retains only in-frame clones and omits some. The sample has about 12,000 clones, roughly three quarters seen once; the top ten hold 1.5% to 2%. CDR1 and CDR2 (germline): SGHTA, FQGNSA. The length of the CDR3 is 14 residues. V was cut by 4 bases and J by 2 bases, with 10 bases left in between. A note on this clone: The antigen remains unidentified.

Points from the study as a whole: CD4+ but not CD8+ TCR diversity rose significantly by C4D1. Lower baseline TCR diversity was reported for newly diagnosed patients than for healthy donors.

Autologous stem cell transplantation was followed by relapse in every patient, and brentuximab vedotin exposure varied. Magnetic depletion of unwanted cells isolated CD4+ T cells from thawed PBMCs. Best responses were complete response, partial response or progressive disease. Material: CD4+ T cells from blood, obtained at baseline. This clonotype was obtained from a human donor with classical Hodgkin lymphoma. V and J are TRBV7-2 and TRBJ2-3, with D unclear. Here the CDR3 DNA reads TGTGCCAGCAGCTCCCATGCCAACACAGATACGCAGTATTTT. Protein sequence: CASSSHANTDTQYF. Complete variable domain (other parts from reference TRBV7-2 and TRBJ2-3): GAGVSQSPSNKVTEKGKDVELRCDPISGHTALYWYRQSLGQGLEFLIYFQGNSAPDKSGLPSDRFSAERTGGSVSTLTIQRTQQEDSAVYLCASSSHANTDTQYFGPGTRLTVL.